One and the same sample provided the 9 T cell receptor beta chains below, sequenced in a study of graft-versus-host responses after intestinal transplantation. Sequencing was performed with immunoSEQ multiplex PCR; in TCRdb, only in-frame clones are kept and a portion is missing. This sample has 90,000 to 120,000 clones; approximately 90% occur once, and the top ten carry about 0.73%. Their specific antigens are unknown. Material: unstimulated CD4+ T cells sorted from spleen or lymph node cells, obtained before transplant. The receptors originated from a human donor who was the organ donor for an intestinal transplant.

This clone appeared once. The J gene is TRBJ2-3, the V gene TRBV28; 8 bases are shared with TRBD1. The CDR3 is made up of 14 amino acids. CDR1 MDHEN and CDR2 SYDVKM come from the germline V gene. The junction had 7 bases not matched to a gene; V was cut back by 6 bases and J by 5 bases. This CDR3 is CASRPTGEGDTQYF. CDR3 coding DNA: TGTGCCAGCAGGCCGACAGGGGAAGGAGATACGCAGTATTTT.

The chain recombines TRBV5-6 with TRBJ2-1, with TRBD2 matching over 9 bases. The germline V gene encodes CDR1 SGHDT and CDR2 YYEEEE. V shed 9 bases, J shed 4 bases, and the junction held 17 bases outside the gene matches. This CDR3 region has 17 residues. CDR3 in DNA: TGTGCCATCCCGAGCAGGCTAGCGGGAAATGGATACAATGAGCAGTTCTTC. This gives the protein CAIPSRLAGNGYNEQFF.

This sequence joins TRBV5-4 and TRBJ2-7; 9 positions match TRBD1. Germline V lookup: CDR1 SGHNT, CDR2 YYREEE (reference sequence). The CDR3 totals 13 residues. Trimming took 7 bases from V and 6 from J; bases not matched to a gene: 8. CDR3 sequence (DNA): TGTGCCAGCTCCGGGACAGGGTCGCCCGAGCAGTACTTC. Encoded protein: CASSGTGSPEQYF.

V and J are TRBV5-1 and TRBJ2-5; D not resolved. The CDR3 loop spans 11 amino acids. The V gene's germline CDR1 is SGHRS and CDR2 YFSETQ. V gave up 5 bases and J gave up 2 bases, with 4 bases separating them. The CDR3, as DNA: TGCGCCAGCAGACTACAAGAGACCCAGTACTTC. Translating gives CASRLQETQYF.

CDR3 in amino acids: CASSTGTNYNEQFF. In DNA form, the CDR3 reads TGTGCCAGCAGTACGGGGACAAACTACAATGAGCAGTTCTTC. The rearrangement joins TRBV6-6 to TRBJ2-1; D might be TRBD1 (6 bases). Germline CDR1 is MNHNY and CDR2 is SVGAGI (reference sequence). The CDR3 contains 14 residues. The V gene lost 5 bases and the J gene lost 3 bases, with 11 bases spanning the gap.

This sequence joins TRBV6-1 and TRBJ2-1; no firm D call. Germline CDR1 and CDR2: MNHNS and SASEGT. The CDR3 runs 14 residues. V was cut by 6 bases and J by 2 bases, with 11 bases left in between. Written as DNA, the CDR3 is TGTGCCAGCAGATATGGTGAGACCTACAATGAGCAGTTCTTC. This gives the protein CASRYGETYNEQFF.

V and J are TRBV7-3 and TRBJ2-1, with TRBD1 matching 7 bases. Germline assignment: CDR1 SGHTA and CDR2 FQGTGA. The CDR3 has 13 amino acids. Trimming cost V 5 bases and J 3 bases; bases outside gene matches: 1. The CDR3 is CASSRDSYNEQFF. In DNA, the CDR3 is TGTGCCAGCAGCCGGGACAGCTACAATGAGCAGTTCTTC.

This clone was counted a single time. The chain is built from TRBV15 and TRBJ1-2; 7 bases match TRBD1. The germline CDR1 and CDR2 sequences are LNHNV and YYDKDF (reference sequence). The CDR3 sequence is 15 residues long. The J segment lost 7 bases and the V segment lost 0 bases, leaving 8 bases of the junction unmatched. The CDR3 coding sequence is TGTGCCACCAGCAGAGATAGGGCAGGGGGGTTTGGCTACACCTTC. The encoded protein is CATSRDRAGGFGYTF.

The rearrangement joins TRBV5-4 to TRBJ2-1, with D perhaps TRBD1 (6 bases). Deletions cut 0 bases from V and 8 bases from J, with 18 bases between. The CDR3 totals 16 residues. The germline V gene encodes CDR1 SGHNT and CDR2 YYREEE (reference sequence). The CDR3 protein is CASSLEGVWGGDEQFF. CDR3 nucleotide sequence: TGTGCCAGCAGCTTGGAGGGGGTATGGGGTGGCGATGAGCAGTTCTTC.